This record concerns one T cell receptor beta chain sequence. Its antigen is not yet known. No much larger clone exists at a distance of one base, and base qualities are not known. This sample was included in a study of blood T cell repertoires in COVID-19 (dated by TCRdb to 2020 to 2022). For context, the study as a whole: Recovered participants in ImmuneRACE Cohort 3 were defined by two consecutive negative NP/OP PCR tests, clearance by a healthcare professional, or resolution of symptoms. Nearly every sample came with metadata listing a de-identified subject ID, COVID-19 status, age in years and sex. Subjects who had been exposed to COVID-19, were actively infected with it, or had recovered from it provided the deeply sampled blood TCRbeta repertoires that made up the dataset. Samples from collaborators originated in the United States, Italy and Spain and spanned both the acute and convalescent phases of COVID-19. The material from the prospective study consisted of cDNA or gDNA derived from T cells, B-cell-depleted T cells, or PBMCs. The repertoires were released in a freely available public database meant as a resource for research on the immune response to SARS-CoV-2. Where available, HLA class I and class II types were obtained from metadata supplied by the sample provider rather than from assay-based typing. Samples came from the ongoing ImmuneRACE study (first 160 participants) plus 1,254 subjects from 6 global collaborators. Study-wide conclusions, independent of this receptor: Clinical and demographic metadata were provided uncurated, with the amount varying by source and participant.

TCRbeta CDR3 regions were amplified from genomic DNA by means of the immunoSEQ Assay, a bias-controlled multiplex PCR. As for the authors' bioinformatics: Within the assay, amplification of reference gene primers was used to estimate how many nucleated cells each sample contained. To quantify the absolute abundance of each unique TCRbeta CDR3 rearrangement, sequence reads were collapsed and filtered. Productive Simpson clonality was computed per sample as the square root of Simpson's diversity index over productive rearrangements. In TCRdb, the immuneACCESS table is reduced to in-frame sequences with V and J assigned. These tables do not hold every clone; where another copy was compared, an unresolved V gene accounts for under half, and the others remain unexplained. V and J calls and clone size are those listed in that table; D and trimming were worked out from the DNA. This sample comprises 150,000 to 200,000 clones, about 80% of them detected only once. Roughly 19% of the sample lies in the top ten.

Participants in the prospective study were enrolled through a virtual design, were aged 18 to 89 years, and lived in fewer than 30 United States geographic areas. To assign participants to cohorts, the prospective study relied on clinical history that participants themselves reported in a screening survey and a study questionnaire. In the prospective study, mobile phlebotomists collected whole blood, serum and a nasopharyngeal or oropharyngeal swab from each participant. Participants in the prospective study had the option to provide additional blood draws and questionnaires over a roughly two-month period. Blood samples from the prospective study were shipped frozen or at room temperature prior to DNA extraction. The germline V gene encodes CDR1 KGHDR and CDR2 SFDVKD. Counted from cysteine to phenylalanine, this CDR3 has 17 amino acids. The only DNA kept is the CDR3, 51 bases in frame from the first base. V is cut back by 1 base and J by 2 bases, with 7 bases in the junction unmatched.

Sequenced sample: PBMCs or T cells enriched from blood (not recorded which). This sequence originates from a woman in her 70s in a cohort exposed to, infected with or recovered from COVID-19 (not recorded which). This chain is built from TRBV24-1 and TRBJ2-3; 8 central nucleotides agree with TRBD1. CDR3 loop: CATSDFGTGWDTDTQYF. DNA sequence: TGTGCCACCAGTGATTTCGGGACAGGATGGGACACAGATACGCAGTATTTT.